This T cell receptor (beta chain) was documented in a study of T cell responses to AZD1222 COVID-19 vaccine. General study results and limits: Nearly half of unique spike-specific TCRs reportedly avoided B.1.351 and B.1.1.7 mutated regions.

This CDR3 has 15 amino acids. Germline values: CDR1 MNHEY, CDR2 SVGEGT. V was pared by 2 bases and J by 1 base, with 3 bases of the junction left unmatched. Profiled with immunoSEQ multiplex PCR; TCRdb holds only in-frame clones, not every one. The sample has approximately 120,000 clones, 80% to 90% seen once. A remark on this clone: Its target is not known.

The chain is built from TRBV6-2 or TRBV6-3 and TRBJ1-2, with TRBD1 matching over 8 bases. The source of this sequence is an adult in good health. The material was peripheral blood, obtained on day 0 of AZD1222 vaccination. The CDR3 here is CASSYGDRSNYGYTF. CDR3 nucleotide sequence: TGTGCCAGCAGTTACGGGGACAGGAGTAACTATGGCTACACCTTC.